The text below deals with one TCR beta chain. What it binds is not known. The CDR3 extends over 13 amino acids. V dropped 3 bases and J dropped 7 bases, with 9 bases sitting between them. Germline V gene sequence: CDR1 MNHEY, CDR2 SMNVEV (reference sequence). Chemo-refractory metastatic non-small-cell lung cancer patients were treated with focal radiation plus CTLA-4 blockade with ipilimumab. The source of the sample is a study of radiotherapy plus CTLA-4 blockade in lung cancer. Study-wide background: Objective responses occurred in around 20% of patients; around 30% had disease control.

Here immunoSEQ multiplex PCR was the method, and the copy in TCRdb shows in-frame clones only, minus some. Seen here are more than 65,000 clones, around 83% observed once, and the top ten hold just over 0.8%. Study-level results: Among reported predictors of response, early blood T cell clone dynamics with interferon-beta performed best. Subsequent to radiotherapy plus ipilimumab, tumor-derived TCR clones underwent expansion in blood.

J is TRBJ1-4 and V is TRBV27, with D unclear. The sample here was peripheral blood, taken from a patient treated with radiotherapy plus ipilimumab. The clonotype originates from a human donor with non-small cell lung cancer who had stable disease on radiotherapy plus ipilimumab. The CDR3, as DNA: TGTGCCAGCAGTTTGGAGGGAGGTGAAAAACTGTTTTTT. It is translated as CASSLEGGEKLFF.